The present TCR beta chain was sequenced within a study of CD8 T cells in Susac syndrome. This CDR3 region has 15 residues. Germline CDR1 LNHNV, CDR2 YYDKDF (reference sequence). The V and J ends lost 3 bases and 0 bases respectively, with 12 bases between them. The authors carried out high-throughput sequencing of TCR beta. They applied it to CD8+ and CD4+ T cells obtained from blood. TEMRA cells were enriched by FACS, and CD4+ and CD8+ T cells were negatively isolated. Reverse transcription of 0.5 to 1 ug RNA was carried out with random hexamers. TCRdb fed the immunoSEQ multiplex PCR reads into MiXCR, producing one record per CDR3 protein. The data show roughly 80,000 distinct CDR3 sequences, about 94% seen once.

This chain links TRBV15 with TRBJ2-7; D not certain. The TCR comes from a human donor in good health. The sequencing sample was made of CD8+ T cells from PBMCs. This chain's CDR3 is CATSSEHRSSYEQYF. As DNA, the CDR3 is TGTGCCACCAGCAGTGAACATAGGAGCTCCTACGAGCAGTACTTC.